The TCR beta chain under discussion was sequenced for a study of breast tumors, draining lymph nodes, adjacent tissues (dated by TCRdb to the mid-2010s). For context, the study as a whole: The study compared TCR beta repertoires across tumor, adjacent nontumor tissue and axillary lymph nodes from breast cancer patients. The study aimed to assess the relationships and possible T-cell exchange between tumor, surrounding tissue and draining lymph node repertoires in human breast cancer.

Sequencing used an Illumina HiSeq 2000. TCR beta chain libraries were generated through multiplex PCR amplification. The amplified TCR beta chain products were analyzed by high-throughput sequencing. TCRdb reran the public reads through fastp at Q25 and MiXCR, keeping productive beta chains. For every CDR3 protein sequence, its rows merge into one entry that carries the most common genes and DNA. This sample lists 150,000 to 200,000 distinct CDR3 sequences; 30% to 40% were detected once. The top ten constitute roughly 4% of the sample. Lymph node samples came from the axillary draining lymph nodes of breast cancer patients. Remarks on this clonotype: Its antigen is not yet known. No much larger clone is present one base from it, and per-base qualities are unavailable.

Broader findings and caveats from the paper: A scenario in which most tumor T cells derive from the lymph node and then expand within tumor tissue was judged to be consistent with the data. Tumor and nontumor tissue repertoires were significantly more similar in luminal-like than in basal-like breast cancer. Tumor T-cell repertoires showed less diversity than lymph node repertoires and more diversity than nontumor tissue repertoires, and tumor T-cell repertoires showed preferential V and J gene usage. The study presented the conclusion that tumor T cells originate in lymph nodes as consistent with a hypothesis, not as something directly demonstrated.

Based on the germline V gene, the CDR1 and CDR2 sequences are SGHTA and FQGTGA. The germline V end is reduced by 5 bases and the J end by 5 bases; junction bases left unmatched: 12. CDR3 length: 16 amino acids, cysteine to phenylalanine. The retained sequence is limited to the CDR3, 48 bases, with the frame set at the first base. The sequencing sample was made of axillary lymph node tissue. The sequence came from a female donor with breast cancer. Some clones in this sample may be carry-over from other donors' samples. Rearrangement joined TRBV7-3 to TRBJ1-2, with 9 bases matching TRBD1. The nucleotide sequence is given as TGTGCCAGCAGCCCTAGGGTCGGGGACAGGGTATATGGCTACACCTTC. Its coded protein is CASSPRVGDRVYGYTF.